One and the same sample provided the 15 T cell receptor beta chains below, sequenced in a study of long-term antiretroviral therapy in people with HIV. Samples were assayed with immunoSEQ v3.0 at survey level. Clones were sequenced by immunoSEQ multiplex PCR, and TCRdb holds only the in-frame ones, with some missing. The sample includes about 25,000 clones, about 76% of them seen just once. The input for sequencing was unsorted PBMCs, taken at the start of antiretroviral therapy, before treatment. The source of these receptors is a woman under 30 with HIV.

The chain employs TRBV4-3 and TRBJ1-1; D is unresolved. Trimming cost V 3 bases and J 3 bases, with 11 bases left between them. The V gene's germline CDR1 is LGHNA and CDR2 YSLEER. The CDR3 totals 14 residues. CDR3 DNA sequence: TGCGCCAGCAGCCAGACCTTTTGGTACACTGAAGCTTTCTTT. Its protein product is CASSQTFWYTEAFF.

The chain combines TRBV2 with TRBJ2-5; TRBD1 matches at 10 bases. Germline lookup yields CDR1 SNHLY and CDR2 FYNNEI. V lost 8 bases and J lost 4; bases outside the gene matches: 13. The CDR3 contains 16 residues. The CDR3 nucleotides are TGTGCCAGCGGTCCCGGGACAGGGGAAGTTACAGAGACCCAGTACTTC. Its translation is CASGPGTGEVTETQYF.

The V gene is TRBV27, the J gene TRBJ2-2; 7 nucleotides match TRBD1. CDR3 length equals 14 residues. V lost 6 bases to trimming and J lost 6 bases; unmatched junction nucleotides: 7. Germline V CDR1 and CDR2: MNHEY, SMNVEV (reference sequence). The CDR3 DNA sequence: TGTGCCAGCAGACGACAGGGCCTAGCCGGGGAGCTGTTTTTT. As protein: CASRRQGLAGELFF.

The rearrangement links TRBV5-1 to TRBJ2-5; TRBD1 aligns across 11 bases. V lost 2 bases, J lost 5 bases, and 5 bases stayed unmatched. The CDR3 is 15 amino acids. The germline CDR1 and CDR2 sequences are SGHRS and YFSETQ. The chain's CDR3 is CASSFRTGGGETQYF. As DNA, the CDR3 is TGCGCCAGCAGCTTCCGGACAGGGGGCGGTGAGACCCAGTACTTC. Full variable domain (missing parts from reference TRBV5-1 and TRBJ2-5): KAGVTQTPRYLIKTRGQQVTLSCSPISGHRSVSWYQQTPGQGLQFLFEYFSETQRNKGNFPGRFSGRQFSNSRSEMNVSTLELGDSALYLCASSFRTGGGETQYFGPGTRLLVL.

The chain is built from TRBV27 and TRBJ1-1; D is ambiguous. This CDR3 has 13 residues. V dropped 1 base and J dropped 1 base, with 4 bases sitting between them. The germline V gene encodes CDR1 MNHEY and CDR2 SMNVEV (reference sequence). The CDR3 DNA sequence: TGTGCCAGCAGTTTATTTTGGAACACTGAAGCTTTCTTT. Its translation is CASSLFWNTEAFF.

The chain has TRBV7-9 and TRBJ1-1, with unresolved D. The CDR3 length is 12 residues. With 5 bases removed from V and 1 base from J, the gap between germline ends came to 5 bases. Germline assignment: CDR1 SEHNR and CDR2 FQNEAQ (reference sequence). The CDR3 sequence is CASSEQNTEAFF. The CDR3 region has the DNA TGTGCCAGCAGCGAACAGAACACTGAAGCTTTCTTT.

The V call is TRBV15, the J call TRBJ1-1; no firm D call. Trimming stripped 0 bases from V and 2 bases from J, with 4 bases between. The CDR3 has 13 amino acids. CDR1 is LNHNV and CDR2 is YYDKDF in the germline V gene (reference sequence). The CDR3 nucleotides read TGTGCCACCAGCAGAGATTATAACACTGAAGCTTTCTTT. It translates to CATSRDYNTEAFF. Together with reference TRBV15 and TRBJ1-1, the CDR3 gives the full variable domain: DAMVIQNPRYQVTQFGKPVTLSCSQTLNHNVMYWYQQKSSQAPKLLFHYYDKDFNNEADTPDNFQSRRPNTSFCFLDIRSPGLGDTAMYLCATSRDYNTEAFFGQGTRLTVV.

The gene calls are TRBV6-6 and TRBJ2-5; no reliable D call. From germline, CDR1 is MNHNY and CDR2 SVGAGI (reference sequence). CDR3 length: 14 residues. With 8 bases removed from V and 4 bases from J, the gap between germline ends came to 17 bases. The CDR3 coding sequence is TGTGCCAGCCGCAAGACGTCGGCGAGAGAGACCCAGTACTTC. It specifies CASRKTSARETQYF.

J is TRBJ1-5 and V is TRBV5-8, with a possible D match to TRBD1 (6 bases). The CDR3 extends over 15 amino acids. Germline CDR1 is SGHTS and CDR2 is YDEGEE. V gave up 4 bases and J gave up 0 bases, with 11 bases separating them. CDR3 protein: CASSVQGFSNQPQHF. In nucleotides, the CDR3 is TGTGCCAGCAGCGTCCAGGGGTTTAGCAATCAGCCCCAGCATTTT.

The chain carries TRBV4-1 and TRBJ2-7, with TRBD1 as a possible D gene (6 bases). Germline CDR1 is MGHRA and CDR2 is YSYEKL. The CDR3 is 15 residues long. The V end lost 5 bases, the J end lost 5 bases, and 19 bases lay between the germline ends. CDR3: CASSTSDRYWDEQYF. CDR3 sequence (DNA): TGCGCCAGCAGCACCTCCGACAGGTACTGGGACGAGCAGTACTTC.

The chain employs TRBV29-1 and TRBJ2-2, with D possibly TRBD1 on 5 matching bases. V dropped 5 bases and J dropped 6 bases, with 19 bases sitting between them. Germline CDR1 and CDR2: SQVTM and ANQGSEA. CDR3 length: 15 residues. CDR3: CSVMTAHAAAGELFF. The CDR3, as DNA: TGCAGCGTTATGACAGCGCACGCTGCGGCCGGGGAGCTGTTTTTT.

V gene TRBV28 combines with J gene TRBJ2-5; D assignment may be TRBD1 or TRBD2 (5 bases each). CDR1 is MDHEN, CDR2 SYDVKM, per germline. There are 12 residues in the CDR3. Trimming removed 11 bases from V and 1 base from J, with 11 bases in between. This CDR3 reads CAWDEGQETQYF. The CDR3 DNA reads as TGTGCCTGGGACGAAGGCCAAGAGACCCAGTACTTC.

This chain uses TRBV15 with TRBJ1-2, with D possibly matching TRBD1 (6 bases). This CDR3 is 15 amino acids long. The germline V gene encodes CDR1 LNHNV and CDR2 YYDKDF (reference sequence). With 0 bases removed from V and 2 bases from J, the gap between germline ends came to 10 bases. CDR3 residues: CATSRDEGDNYGYTF. Here the CDR3 DNA reads TGTGCCACCAGCAGAGACGAGGGGGACAACTATGGCTACACCTTC.

The rearrangement links TRBV10-3 to TRBJ2-1; D possibly corresponds to TRBD2 (5 bases). CDR3 size: 16 residues. Germline assignment: CDR1 ENHRY and CDR2 SYGVKD. The V and J ends lost 6 bases and 6 bases respectively, with 21 bases between them. The CDR3 loop is CAIRATSRDTPNEQFF. For the CDR3, the DNA is TGTGCCATCAGGGCAACGTCCCGGGATACGCCCAATGAGCAGTTCTTC.

This clone was seen just once. The V and J genes are TRBV5-1 and TRBJ2-1, with a possible D match to TRBD2 (6 bases). The CDR3 is 15 residues long. Trimming removed 3 bases from V and 7 bases from J, with 17 bases in between. The germline gives CDR1 SGHRS, CDR2 YFSETQ. Here the CDR3 reads CASSYQGGQRNEQFF. CDR3 DNA: TGCGCCAGCAGCTACCAGGGAGGCCAAAGGAATGAGCAGTTCTTC.